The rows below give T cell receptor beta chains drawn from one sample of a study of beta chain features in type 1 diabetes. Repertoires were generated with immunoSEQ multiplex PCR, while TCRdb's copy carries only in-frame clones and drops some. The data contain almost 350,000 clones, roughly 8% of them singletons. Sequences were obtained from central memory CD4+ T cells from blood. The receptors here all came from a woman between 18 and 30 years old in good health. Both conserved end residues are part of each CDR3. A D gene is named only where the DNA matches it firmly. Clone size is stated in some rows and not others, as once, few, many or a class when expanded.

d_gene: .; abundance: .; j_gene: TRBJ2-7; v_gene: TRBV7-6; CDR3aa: CASSFDTGTEQYF; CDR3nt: TGTGCCAGCAGCTTTGACACGGGCACCGAGCAGTACTTC
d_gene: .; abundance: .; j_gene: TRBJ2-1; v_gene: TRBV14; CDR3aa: CASSQAYFINEQFF; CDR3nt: TGTGCCAGCAGCCAAGCTTACTTCATCAATGAGCAGTTCTTC
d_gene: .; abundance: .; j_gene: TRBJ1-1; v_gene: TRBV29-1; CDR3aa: CSLRGFGSSEAFF; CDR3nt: TGCAGCCTACGTGGCTTTGGCTCCTCTGAAGCTTTCTTT
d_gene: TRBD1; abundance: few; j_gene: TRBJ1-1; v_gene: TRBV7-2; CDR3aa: CASSLGDRRRAEAFF; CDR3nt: TGTGCCAGCAGCTTAGGGGACAGGCGGCGGGCTGAAGCTTTCTTT
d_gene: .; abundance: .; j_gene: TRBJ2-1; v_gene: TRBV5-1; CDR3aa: CASSFLGARNEQFF; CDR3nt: TGCGCCAGCAGCTTTCTGGGGGCAAGGAATGAGCAGTTCTTC
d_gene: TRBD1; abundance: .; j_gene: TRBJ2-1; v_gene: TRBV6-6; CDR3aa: CAVRQGAGNEQFF; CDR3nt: TGTGCCGTTCGACAGGGGGCAGGGAATGAGCAGTTCTTC
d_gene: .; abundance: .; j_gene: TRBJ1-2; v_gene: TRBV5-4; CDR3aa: CASSLSSYGYTF; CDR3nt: TGTGCCAGCAGCTTGTCAAGTTATGGCTACACCTTC
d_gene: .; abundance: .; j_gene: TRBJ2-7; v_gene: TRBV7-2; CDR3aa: CASSSQSSGSEQYF; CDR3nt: TGTGCCAGCAGCTCTCAGTCGTCGGGGTCCGAGCAGTACTTC
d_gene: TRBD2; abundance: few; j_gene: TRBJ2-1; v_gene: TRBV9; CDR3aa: CASSVGGTRLLNEQFF; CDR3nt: TGTGCCAGCAGCGTAGGGGGGACTAGACTTCTGAATGAGCAGTTCTTC
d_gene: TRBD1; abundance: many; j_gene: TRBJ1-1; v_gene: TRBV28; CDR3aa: CASSFGQARNTEAFF; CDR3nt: TGTGCCAGCAGTTTCGGACAGGCAAGGAACACTGAAGCTTTCTTT
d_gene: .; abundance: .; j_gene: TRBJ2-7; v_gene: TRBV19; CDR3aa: CASSTGTSYEQYF; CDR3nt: TGTGCCAGTAGTACCGGCACCTCCTACGAGCAGTACTTC